Presented here are 20 T cell receptor beta chains from one specimen sequenced in a study of Graves' ophthalmopathy and Graves' hyperthyroidism. The sequenced template was RNA, covering the TCR beta CDR3 region. Second-round multiplex PCR followed a first-round RT-PCR using HTBI primers. TCRdb recomputed calls from the multiplex PCR reads with MiXCR, one row per CDR3 protein. The sample gives 340,000 or so distinct CDR3 sequences, roughly 16% of which show up once; about 12% is in the top ten. The sequenced material came from peripheral blood. These receptors were collected from an adult man with Graves' ophthalmopathy.

Many counts were recorded for this clonotype. This sequence joins TRBV24-1 and TRBJ2-5; maybe TRBD1 (6 bases). The CDR3 extends over 16 amino acids. V dropped 2 bases and J dropped 1 base, with 13 bases sitting between them. The germline V gene has CDR1 KGHDR and CDR2 SFDVKD. As DNA, the CDR3 is TGTGCCACCAGTGATTCAGGACAGTCCTTCCAAGAGACCCAGTACTTC. It encodes CATSDSGQSFQETQYF.

This clonotype has at least ten counts. CDR3 protein: CASSLAWPGVAFF. CDR3 coding DNA: TGTGCCAGCAGTTTAGCCTGGCCGGGCGTAGCTTTCTTT. The chain combines TRBV12-3 or TRBV12-4 with TRBJ1-1; D unclear. With 0 bases removed from V and 10 bases from J, the gap between germline ends came to 12 bases. The CDR3 sequence is 13 residues long.

This clonotype showed up many times. The chain carries TRBV27 and TRBJ1-5, with D tentatively TRBD1 (5 bases). V was pared by 6 bases and J by 9 bases, with 18 bases between. This CDR3 is 14 amino acids long. Germline CDR1 and CDR2: MNHEY and SMNVEV (reference sequence). The CDR3 region is CASRSRDSSRPQHF. CDR3 bases: TGTGCCAGCAGAAGCAGGGACTCCTCCCGGCCCCAGCATTTT.

This clonotype was counted ten times or more. The V and J genes are TRBV28 and TRBJ2-5, with 11 bases lining up with TRBD2. J gave up 4 bases and V 5 bases, and 12 bases lay outside the gene matches. Germline-derived CDR1 and CDR2 are MDHEN and SYDVKM. The CDR3 spans 17 residues. The chain's CDR3 is CASSPQLLAGVGETQYF. CDR3 coding DNA: TGTGCCAGCAGTCCGCAATTACTAGCGGGAGTGGGAGAGACCCAGTACTTC. Variable domain in full (rest from reference TRBV28 and TRBJ2-5): DVKVTQSSRYLVKRTGEKVFLECVQDMDHENMFWYRQDPGLGLRLIYFSYDVKMKEKGDIPEGYSVSREKKERFSLILESASTNQTSMYLCASSPQLLAGVGETQYFGPGTRLLVL.

Many counts were recorded for this clonotype. The chain recombines TRBV20-1 with TRBJ2-5; TRBD1 aligns across 10 bases. Germline-derived CDR1 and CDR2 are DFQATT and SNEGSKA (reference sequence). V shed 6 bases and J 4 bases; nucleotides not matched to a gene: 5. CDR3 length equals 13 residues. The CDR3 nucleotides are TGCAGTGCGTGGGACAGGGGAACAGAGACCCAGTACTTC. This sequence encodes CSAWDRGTETQYF.

This clonotype was seen at least ten times. The chain carries TRBV7-3 and TRBJ2-2, with 7 bases lining up with TRBD2. V was pared by 8 bases and J by 1 base, with 7 bases of the junction left unmatched. This CDR3 has 15 amino acids. The germline V gene has CDR1 SGHTA and CDR2 FQGTGA. Here the CDR3 reads CASGRASGNTGELFF. The CDR3 DNA sequence: TGTGCCAGCGGTAGGGCTAGCGGGAACACCGGGGAGCTGTTTTTT.

This clonotype has at least ten counts. This sequence joins TRBV20-1 and TRBJ2-5, with D unresolved. The CDR3 length is 13 residues. Germline CDR1 and CDR2: DFQATT and SNEGSKA (reference sequence). Trimming shortened V by 5 bases and J by 2 bases, and 12 bases separated the two germline ends. CDR3 in DNA: TGCAGTGCTCGGCCTTGGGGACAAGAGACCCAGTACTTC. This sequence encodes CSARPWGQETQYF.

This clonotype showed up many times. The J gene is TRBJ1-2, the V gene TRBV6-1, with D possibly being TRBD1 (6 bases). The germline V and J ends were trimmed by 4 bases and 4 bases, with 10 bases remaining between them. Germline assignment: CDR1 MNHNS and CDR2 SASEGT. The CDR3 has 13 residues. In nucleotides, the CDR3 is TGTGCCAGCAGTGTCGGGACAAGCTATGGCTACACCTTC. Its translation is CASSVGTSYGYTF.

This clonotype was recorded many times. The chain employs TRBV6-5 and TRBJ2-2, with 8 nucleotides matching TRBD1. Trimming removed 4 bases from V and 4 bases from J; junction bases left unmatched: 8. The CDR3 spans 16 residues. Germline V gene data show CDR1 as MNHEY and CDR2 as SVGAGI. The CDR3 DNA reads TGTGCCAGCAGTTTGGCACAGGGGGTGTTCACCGGGGAGCTGTTTTTT. Translating gives CASSLAQGVFTGELFF.

This clonotype showed up many times. The chain employs TRBV6-1 and TRBJ1-3, with no clear D. CDR3 length: 14 amino acids. V was cut by 7 bases and J by 0 bases, with 10 bases left in between. The germline V gene has CDR1 MNHNS and CDR2 SASEGT. The CDR3 region is CASIAEISGNTIYF. In DNA form, the CDR3 reads TGTGCCAGCATAGCGGAGATCTCTGGAAACACCATATATTTT.

This clonotype showed up many times. This chain uses TRBV5-1 with TRBJ2-7; TRBD1 is a possible D gene (5 bases). Trimming left V 8 bases short and J 2 bases short, with 20 bases between. The CDR3 has 15 amino acids. CDR1 and CDR2 from the germline V gene are SGHRS and YFSETQ. This CDR3 is CASTPDQGWPYEQYF. CDR3 DNA: TGCGCCAGTACTCCCGATCAGGGTTGGCCCTACGAGCAGTACTTC.

The sample holds many counts of this clonotype. The CDR3 region has the DNA TGTGCCAGCAGTTACCTCGGAAGGGGCCATGGCTACACCTTC. Translating gives CASSYLGRGHGYTF. This rearrangement joins TRBV6-2 or TRBV6-3 to TRBJ1-2; possibly TRBD1 for D (5 bases). The CDR3 loop spans 14 amino acids. CDR1 is MNHEY, CDR2 SVGEGT, per germline. The V gene lost 2 bases and the J gene lost 6 bases, with 13 bases spanning the gap.

This clonotype was found many times. The rearrangement joins TRBV27 to TRBJ2-7; 11 nucleotides agree with TRBD1. Germline V gives CDR1 MNHEY, CDR2 SMNVEV (reference sequence). There are 15 residues in the CDR3. After removal of 2 bases from V and 7 bases from J, the junction contained 7 bases not matched to a gene. Here the CDR3 reads CASSLGTGGQEEQYF. Here the CDR3 DNA reads TGTGCCAGCAGTTTAGGGACAGGGGGTCAAGAGGAGCAGTACTTC.

This clonotype was counted ten times or more. The chain recombines TRBV6-2 or TRBV6-3 with TRBJ1-2; 7 nucleotides align to TRBD1. This CDR3 is 18 amino acids long. V trimming: 7 bases; J trimming: 5 bases; junction bases outside the gene matches: 22. CDR1 MNHEY and CDR2 SVGEGT come from the germline V gene. The CDR3 spells CASNPLIKIDRVSYGYTF. The CDR3 DNA reads TGTGCCAGCAACCCCCTGATTAAAATTGACAGGGTATCTTATGGCTACACCTTC.

In its sample, this clonotype was seen many times. This sequence joins TRBV6-2 or TRBV6-3 and TRBJ1-2; 9 bases fit TRBD1. Trimming removed 0 bases from V and 8 bases from J; junction bases left unmatched: 16. This CDR3 has 18 amino acids. CDR1 is MNHEY, CDR2 SVGEGT, per germline. CDR3 in amino acids: CASSYSRTGVIFGGGYTF. The CDR3 nucleotides are TGTGCCAGCAGTTACTCGAGGACAGGGGTTATTTTTGGTGGGGGCTACACCTTC.

V gene TRBV2 combines with J gene TRBJ1-2; TRBD1 agrees at 9 bases. In germline, CDR1 is SNHLY, CDR2 FYNNEI. V lost 6 bases and J lost 6; bases outside the gene matches: 5. The CDR3 extends over 13 amino acids. The DNA for the CDR3 is TGTGCCAGCAGCAGGACAGGGGATCATGGCTACACCTTC. It yields the protein CASSRTGDHGYTF.

The rearrangement links TRBV2 to TRBJ1-6, with D possibly TRBD1 on 5 matching bases. This CDR3 is built from 16 residues. V was clipped by 6 bases and J by 0 bases, with 12 bases between them. Per the germline V gene, CDR1 is SNHLY and CDR2 is FYNNEI. This CDR3 reads CASREYRSSYNSPLHF. For the CDR3, the DNA is TGTGCCAGCAGGGAATACAGGAGCTCCTATAATTCACCCCTCCACTTT.

This clonotype showed up many times. The CDR3 loop is CATSKRGALAGSYEQYF. The CDR3 DNA reads as TGTGCCACCAGCAAGAGAGGGGCACTAGCGGGATCCTACGAGCAGTACTTC. This rearrangement joins TRBV15 to TRBJ2-7; 10 bases are a match to TRBD2. The CDR3 sequence is 17 residues long. Germline values: CDR1 LNHNV, CDR2 YYDKDF (reference sequence). Trimming removed 4 bases from V and 1 base from J; junction bases left unmatched: 10.

In this sample, this clonotype turned up many times. J is TRBJ2-2 and V is TRBV15, with a tentative D call TRBD2 (6 bases). V lost 1 base, J lost 10 bases, and 19 bases lay in between. Germline V gene data show CDR1 as LNHNV and CDR2 as YYDKDF (reference sequence). This CDR3 is 16 amino acids long. CDR3 protein: CATSRARVAGPLELFF. The CDR3 DNA reads as TGTGCCACCAGCAGAGCGCGGGTTGCGGGGCCTCTGGAGCTGTTTTTT. Filled out from reference TRBV15 and TRBJ2-2, the complete variable domain reads DAMVIQNPRYQVTQFGKPVTLSCSQTLNHNVMYWYQQKSSQAPKLLFHYYDKDFNNEADTPDNFQSRRPNTSFCFLDIRSPGLGDTAMYLCATSRARVAGPLELFFGEGSRLTVL.

This clonotype was found many times. The gene calls are TRBV12-3 or TRBV12-4 and TRBJ1-1, with D maybe TRBD1 (5 bases). V was cut by 5 bases and J by 4 bases, with 11 bases left in between. CDR3 length equals 13 residues. The CDR3, as DNA: TGTGCCAGCAGTATGGGACCGACCACTGAAGCTTTCTTT. This gives the protein CASSMGPTTEAFF.